This T cell receptor beta chain was recorded in a study of regulatory T cells in long-lasting Graves disease. Study-wide context: To qualify as persistent, Graves' disease required over 5 years of antithyroid drugs with positive TSH receptor antibodies.

Whole-study results and caveats: Persistent disease samples used TRBV28, TRBJ1-2 and TRBJ2-5 preferentially.

This sample's time point: persistent/refractory GD, antithyroid drugs over 5 years with positive TRAb. The TCR library used RNA extracted from PBMCs. From an endocrinology department in Xi'an, China, came the patients. A note on this clonotype: Its target is not known.

TCR beta libraries were built with iRepertoire HTBI primers and Arm-PCR of CDR3 regions. TCRdb re-analysed the multiplex PCR reads in MiXCR, keeping a single row per CDR3 protein. The sample holds 300,000 to 350,000 distinct CDR3 sequences, 15% to 20% seen once. CDR1 SGHRS and CDR2 YFSETQ come from the germline V gene. Trimming removed 2 bases from V and 0 bases from J, with 9 bases in between. The length of the CDR3 is 14 residues. This clonotype was obtained from a female donor with Graves disease. The V and J genes are TRBV5-1 and TRBJ2-7, with D possibly matching TRBD1 (6 bases). The source material was peripheral blood mononuclear cells (PBMCs), sampled when the disease was refractory, from a patient treated with antithyroid drugs. The CDR3 bases are TGCGCCAGCAGCTTCTACAGGGCCTCCTACGAGCAGTACTTC. This sequence encodes CASSFYRASYEQYF.